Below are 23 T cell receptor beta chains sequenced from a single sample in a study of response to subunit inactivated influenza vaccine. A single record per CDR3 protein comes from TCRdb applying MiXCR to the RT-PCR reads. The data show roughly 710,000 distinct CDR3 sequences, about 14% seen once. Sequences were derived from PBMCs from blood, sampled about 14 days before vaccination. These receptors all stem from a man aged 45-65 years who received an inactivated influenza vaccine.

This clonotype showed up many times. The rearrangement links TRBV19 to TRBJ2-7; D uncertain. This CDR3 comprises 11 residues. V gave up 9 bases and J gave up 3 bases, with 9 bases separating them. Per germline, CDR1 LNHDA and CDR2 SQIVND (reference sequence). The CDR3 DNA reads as TGTGCCAGCTCCATTGGCTACGAGCAGTACTTC. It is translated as CASSIGYEQYF.

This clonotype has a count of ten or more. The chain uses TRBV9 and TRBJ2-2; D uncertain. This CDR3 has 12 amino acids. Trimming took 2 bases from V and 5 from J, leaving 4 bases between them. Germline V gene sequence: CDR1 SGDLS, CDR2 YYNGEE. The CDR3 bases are TGTGCCAGCAGCGTGGCGACCGGGGAGCTGTTTTTT. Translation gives CASSVATGELFF.

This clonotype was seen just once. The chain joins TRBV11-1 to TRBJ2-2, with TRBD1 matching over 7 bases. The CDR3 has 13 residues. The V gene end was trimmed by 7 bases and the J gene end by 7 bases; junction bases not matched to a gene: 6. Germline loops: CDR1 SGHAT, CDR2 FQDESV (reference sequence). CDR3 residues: CASKTGSGGELFF. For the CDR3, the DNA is TGTGCCAGCAAGACAGGGTCTGGCGGGGAGCTGTTTTTT.

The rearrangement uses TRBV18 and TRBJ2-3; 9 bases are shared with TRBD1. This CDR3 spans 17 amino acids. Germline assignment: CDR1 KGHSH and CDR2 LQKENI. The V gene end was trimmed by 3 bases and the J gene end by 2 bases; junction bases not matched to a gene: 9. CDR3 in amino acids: CASSPRDRERLTDTQYF. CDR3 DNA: TGTGCCAGCTCACCCCGGGACAGGGAGCGCCTCACAGATACGCAGTATTTT.

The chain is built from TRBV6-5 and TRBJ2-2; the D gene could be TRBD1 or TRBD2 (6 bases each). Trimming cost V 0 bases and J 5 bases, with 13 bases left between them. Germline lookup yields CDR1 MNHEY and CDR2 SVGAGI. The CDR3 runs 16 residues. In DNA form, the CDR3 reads TGTGCCAGCAGTTACTCGGGAGGAGGGGGAACCGGGGAGCTGTTTTTT. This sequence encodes CASSYSGGGGTGELFF.

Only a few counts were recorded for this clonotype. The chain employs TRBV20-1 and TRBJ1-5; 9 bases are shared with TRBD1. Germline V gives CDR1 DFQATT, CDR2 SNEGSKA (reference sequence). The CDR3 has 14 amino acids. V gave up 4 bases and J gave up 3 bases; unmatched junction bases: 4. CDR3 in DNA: TGCAGTGCTACGGGACAGGGCTTCAATCAGCCCCAGCATTTT. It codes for CSATGQGFNQPQHF.

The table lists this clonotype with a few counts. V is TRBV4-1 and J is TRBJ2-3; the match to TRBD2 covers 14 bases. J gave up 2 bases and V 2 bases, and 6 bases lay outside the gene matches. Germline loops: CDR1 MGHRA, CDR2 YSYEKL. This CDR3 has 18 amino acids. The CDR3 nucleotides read TGCGCCAGCAGCCAACTCCCGGGACTAGCGGGGGTCACAGATACGCAGTATTTT. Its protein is CASSQLPGLAGVTDTQYF.

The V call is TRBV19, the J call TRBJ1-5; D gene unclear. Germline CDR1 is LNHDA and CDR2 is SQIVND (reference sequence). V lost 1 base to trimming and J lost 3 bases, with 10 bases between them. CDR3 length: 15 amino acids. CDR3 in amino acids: CASSIVSGFNQPQHF. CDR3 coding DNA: TGTGCCAGTAGTATAGTCTCCGGGTTCAATCAGCCCCAGCATTTT.

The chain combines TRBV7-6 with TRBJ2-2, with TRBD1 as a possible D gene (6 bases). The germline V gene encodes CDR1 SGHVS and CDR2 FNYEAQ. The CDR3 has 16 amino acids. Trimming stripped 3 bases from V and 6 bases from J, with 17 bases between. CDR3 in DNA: TGTGCCAGCAGCTTGGTGGGGGCATATGGAGCCGGGGAGCTGTTTTTT. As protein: CASSLVGAYGAGELFF.

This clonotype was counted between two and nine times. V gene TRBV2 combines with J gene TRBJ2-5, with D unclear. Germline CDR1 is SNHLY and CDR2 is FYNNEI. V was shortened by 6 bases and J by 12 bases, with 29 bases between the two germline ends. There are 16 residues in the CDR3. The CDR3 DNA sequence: TGTGCCAGCAGCCAACTGCGTCCAGGACCCGTCGCCCCAAAGTACTTC. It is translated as CASSQLRPGPVAPKYF.

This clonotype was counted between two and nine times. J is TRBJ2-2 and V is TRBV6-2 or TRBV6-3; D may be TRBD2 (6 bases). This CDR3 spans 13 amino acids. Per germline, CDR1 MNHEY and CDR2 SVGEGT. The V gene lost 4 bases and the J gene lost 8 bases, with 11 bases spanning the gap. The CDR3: CASSWRDAGELFF. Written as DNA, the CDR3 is TGTGCCAGCAGTTGGCGGGACGCTGGGGAGCTGTTTTTT.

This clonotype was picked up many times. The CDR3 region has the DNA TGCGCCAGCAGCCAAGAGCCTACCGGGGGAAACACCATATATTTT. Its translation: CASSQEPTGGNTIYF. V gene TRBV4-3 combines with J gene TRBJ1-3, with D unclear. Germline CDR1 reads LGHNA; CDR2 reads YSLEER. This CDR3 has 15 residues. V lost 0 bases, J lost 4 bases, and 10 bases lay in between.

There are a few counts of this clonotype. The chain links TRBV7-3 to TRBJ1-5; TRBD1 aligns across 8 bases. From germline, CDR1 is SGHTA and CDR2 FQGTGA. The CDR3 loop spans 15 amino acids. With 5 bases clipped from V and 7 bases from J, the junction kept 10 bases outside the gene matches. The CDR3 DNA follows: TGTGCCAGCAGCCCAGGAGCAGGGGGCGACCAGCCCCAGCATTTT. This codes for CASSPGAGGDQPQHF. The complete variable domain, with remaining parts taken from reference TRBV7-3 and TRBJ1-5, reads GAGVSQTPSNKVTEKGKYVELRCDPISGHTALYWYRQSLGQGPEFLIYFQGTGAADDSGLPNDRFFAVRPEGSVSTLKIQRTERGDSAVYLCASSPGAGGDQPQHFGDGTRLSIL.

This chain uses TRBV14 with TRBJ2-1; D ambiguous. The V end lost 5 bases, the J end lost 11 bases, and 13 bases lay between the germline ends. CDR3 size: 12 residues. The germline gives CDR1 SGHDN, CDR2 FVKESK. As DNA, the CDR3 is TGTGCCAGCAGCAAGAACACCCCCAAGCAGTTCTTC. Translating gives CASSKNTPKQFF.

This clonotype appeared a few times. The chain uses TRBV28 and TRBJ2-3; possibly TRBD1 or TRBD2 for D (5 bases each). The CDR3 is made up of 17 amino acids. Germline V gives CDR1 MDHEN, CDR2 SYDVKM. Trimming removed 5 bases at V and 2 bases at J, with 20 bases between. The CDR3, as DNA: TGTGCCAGCAGTGGCGGCCTCCGAGGGGCCTACACAGATACGCAGTATTTT. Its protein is CASSGGLRGAYTDTQYF.

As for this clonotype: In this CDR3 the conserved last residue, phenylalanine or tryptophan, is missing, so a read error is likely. The CDR3, as DNA: TGTGCCAGCAGCTTAGGGGGGTCTAGCGGGAGCCCCTCTAGGCGCTACGAGCAGTACTTG. It is translated as CASSLGGSSGSPSRRYEQYL. The chain links TRBV11-1 to TRBJ2-7; 10 nucleotides line up with TRBD2. Losses at the gene ends were 1 base for V and 3 bases for J; bases not matched to a gene: 18. CDR3 length equals 20 residues. CDR1 SGHAT and CDR2 FQDESV come from the germline V gene (reference sequence).

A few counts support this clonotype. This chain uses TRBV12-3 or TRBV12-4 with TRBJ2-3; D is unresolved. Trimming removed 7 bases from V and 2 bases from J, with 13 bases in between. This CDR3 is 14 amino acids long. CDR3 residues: CASNVRTSTDTQYF. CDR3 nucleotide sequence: TGTGCCAGCAACGTTCGGACCTCCACAGATACGCAGTATTTT.

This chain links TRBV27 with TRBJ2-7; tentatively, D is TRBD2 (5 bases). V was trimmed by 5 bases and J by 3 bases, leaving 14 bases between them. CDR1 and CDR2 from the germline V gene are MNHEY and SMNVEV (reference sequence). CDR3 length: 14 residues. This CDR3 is CASSISGNFYEQYF. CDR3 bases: TGTGCCAGCAGTATTTCCGGGAACTTCTACGAGCAGTACTTC.

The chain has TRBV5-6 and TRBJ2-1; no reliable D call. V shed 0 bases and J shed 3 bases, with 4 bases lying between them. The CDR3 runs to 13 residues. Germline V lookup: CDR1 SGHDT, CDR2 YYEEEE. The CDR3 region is CASSLAFYNEQFF. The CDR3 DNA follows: TGTGCCAGCAGCTTGGCCTTCTACAATGAGCAGTTCTTC.

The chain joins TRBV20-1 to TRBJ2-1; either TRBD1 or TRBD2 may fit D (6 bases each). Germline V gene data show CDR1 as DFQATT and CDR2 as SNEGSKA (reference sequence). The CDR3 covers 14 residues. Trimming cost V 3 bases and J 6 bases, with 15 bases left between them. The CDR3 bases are TGCAGTGCTAGTTCCGGGGGCAATCGCAATGAGCAGTTCTTC. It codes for CSASSGGNRNEQFF.

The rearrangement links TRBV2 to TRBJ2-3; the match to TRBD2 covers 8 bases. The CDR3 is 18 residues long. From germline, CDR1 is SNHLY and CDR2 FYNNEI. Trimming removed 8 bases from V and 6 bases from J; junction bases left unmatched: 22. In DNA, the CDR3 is TGTGCCAGCTGTCCGCCGGCGGGACTAGTGGGAGGCAGGGATACGCAGTATTTT. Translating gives CASCPPAGLVGGRDTQYF. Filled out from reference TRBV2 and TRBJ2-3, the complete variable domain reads EPEVTQTPSHQVTQMGQEVILRCVPISNHLYFYWYRQILGQKVEFLVSFYNNEISEKSEIFDDQFSVERPDGSNFTLKIRSTKLEDSAMYFCASCPPAGLVGGRDTQYFGPGTRLTVL.

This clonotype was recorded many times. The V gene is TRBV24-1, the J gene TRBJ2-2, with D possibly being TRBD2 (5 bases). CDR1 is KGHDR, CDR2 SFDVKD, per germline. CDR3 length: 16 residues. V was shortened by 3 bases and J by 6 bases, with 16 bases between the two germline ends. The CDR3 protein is CATSDISSSVAGELFF. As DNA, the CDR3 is TGTGCCACCAGTGATATTTCTAGCAGCGTGGCCGGGGAGCTGTTTTTT.

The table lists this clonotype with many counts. CDR3 bases: TGTGCCAGCAGTTTTTCACAGGGGAATCAGCCCCAGCATTTT. Translating it yields CASSFSQGNQPQHF. V is TRBV12-3 or TRBV12-4 and J is TRBJ1-5; 7 positions match TRBD1. With V trimmed by 3 bases and J by 4 bases, 3 bases remained unmatched. The CDR3 sequence is 14 residues long.